This T cell receptor (beta chain) is drawn from a study of PD-L1 blockade in urothelial cancer. Across the study: After treatment start, blood was analyzed at 3 weeks (second dose) and at 6 weeks. General study points: The study found that durable-benefit patients expanded tumor-associated blood clones more at 3 weeks.

The time point was: pretreatment peripheral blood. Turning to this clone: Its antigen is not identified.

TCRdb's copy holds only in-frame clones and misses some; the assay was immunoSEQ multiplex PCR. The repertoire holds tens of thousands of clones, with over 70% as singletons. There are 11 residues in the CDR3. V was cut by 7 bases and J by 6 bases, with 11 bases left in between. Germline lookup yields CDR1 SGHRS and CDR2 YFSETQ. The V call is TRBV5-1, the J call TRBJ2-7; possibly TRBD2 for D (5 bases). Sequences were derived from PBMCs, sampled around atezolizumab (anti-PD-L1) treatment. The receptor was isolated from a man in his sixties with urothelial cancer. For the CDR3, the DNA is TGCGCCAGCCGACTCGAGGGCGAGCAGTACTTC. Its translation is CASRLEGEQYF.